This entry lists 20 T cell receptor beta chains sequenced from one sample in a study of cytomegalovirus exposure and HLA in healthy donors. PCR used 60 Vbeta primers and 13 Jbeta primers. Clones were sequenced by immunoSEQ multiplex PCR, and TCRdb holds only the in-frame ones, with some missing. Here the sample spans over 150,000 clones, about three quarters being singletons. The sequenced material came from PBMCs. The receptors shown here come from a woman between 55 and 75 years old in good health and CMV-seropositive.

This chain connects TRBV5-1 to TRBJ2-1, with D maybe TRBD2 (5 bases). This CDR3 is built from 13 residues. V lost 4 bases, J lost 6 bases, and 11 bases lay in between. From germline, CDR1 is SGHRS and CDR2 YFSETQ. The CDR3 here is CASSRRFSNEQFF. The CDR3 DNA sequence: TGCGCCAGCAGCCGGAGGTTCAGCAATGAGCAGTTCTTC. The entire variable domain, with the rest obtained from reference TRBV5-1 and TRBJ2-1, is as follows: KAGVTQTPRYLIKTRGQQVTLSCSPISGHRSVSWYQQTPGQGLQFLFEYFSETQRNKGNFPGRFSGRQFSNSRSEMNVSTLELGDSALYLCASSRRFSNEQFFGPGTRLTVL.

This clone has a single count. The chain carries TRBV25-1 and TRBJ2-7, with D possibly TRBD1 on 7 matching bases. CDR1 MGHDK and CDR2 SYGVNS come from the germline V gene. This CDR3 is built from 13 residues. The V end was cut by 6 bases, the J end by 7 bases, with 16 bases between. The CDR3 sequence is CASSDRAAGEQYF. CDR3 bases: TGTGCCAGCAGCGACAGGGCGGCGGGGGAGCAGTACTTC.

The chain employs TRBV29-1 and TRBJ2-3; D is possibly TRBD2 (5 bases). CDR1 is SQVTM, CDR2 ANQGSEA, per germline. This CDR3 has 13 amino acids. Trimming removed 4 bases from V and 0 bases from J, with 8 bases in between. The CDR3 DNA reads TGCAGCGTTGCCGAGGGCAGCACAGATACGCAGTATTTT. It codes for CSVAEGSTDTQYF.

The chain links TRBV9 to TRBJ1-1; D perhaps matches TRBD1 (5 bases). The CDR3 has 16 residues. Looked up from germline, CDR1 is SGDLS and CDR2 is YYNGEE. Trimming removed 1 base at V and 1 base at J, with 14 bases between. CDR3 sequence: CASSVFSEGQNTEAFF. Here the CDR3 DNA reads TGTGCCAGCAGCGTATTTTCGGAAGGACAGAACACTGAAGCTTTCTTT. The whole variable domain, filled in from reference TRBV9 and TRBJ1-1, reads DSGVTQTPKHLITATGQRVTLRCSPRSGDLSVYWYQQSLDQGLQFLIQYYNGEERAKGNILERFSAQQFPDLHSELNLSSLELGDSALYFCASSVFSEGQNTEAFFGQGTRLTVV.

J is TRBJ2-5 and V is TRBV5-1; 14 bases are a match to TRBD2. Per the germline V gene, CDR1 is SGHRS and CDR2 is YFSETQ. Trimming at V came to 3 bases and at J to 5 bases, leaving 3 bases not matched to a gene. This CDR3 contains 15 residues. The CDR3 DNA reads TGCGCCAGCAGCTCGGGACTAGCGGGAGAGGAGACCCAGTACTTC. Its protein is CASSSGLAGEETQYF.

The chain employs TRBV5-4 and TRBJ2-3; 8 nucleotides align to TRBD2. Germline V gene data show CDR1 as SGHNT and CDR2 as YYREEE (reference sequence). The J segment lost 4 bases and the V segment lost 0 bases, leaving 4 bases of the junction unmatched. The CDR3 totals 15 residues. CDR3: CASSLGGSGADTQYF. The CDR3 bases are TGTGCCAGCAGCTTGGGGGGTAGCGGGGCAGATACGCAGTATTTT.

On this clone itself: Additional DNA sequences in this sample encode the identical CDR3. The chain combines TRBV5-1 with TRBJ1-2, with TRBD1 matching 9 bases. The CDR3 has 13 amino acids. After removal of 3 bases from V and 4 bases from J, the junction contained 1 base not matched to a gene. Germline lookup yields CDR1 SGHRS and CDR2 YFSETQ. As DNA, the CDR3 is TGCGCCAGCAGCTCGGGACAGGGCTATGGCTACACCTTC. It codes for CASSSGQGYGYTF. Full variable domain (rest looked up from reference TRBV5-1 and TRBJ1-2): KAGVTQTPRYLIKTRGQQVTLSCSPISGHRSVSWYQQTPGQGLQFLFEYFSETQRNKGNFPGRFSGRQFSNSRSEMNVSTLELGDSALYLCASSSGQGYGYTFGSGTRLTVV.

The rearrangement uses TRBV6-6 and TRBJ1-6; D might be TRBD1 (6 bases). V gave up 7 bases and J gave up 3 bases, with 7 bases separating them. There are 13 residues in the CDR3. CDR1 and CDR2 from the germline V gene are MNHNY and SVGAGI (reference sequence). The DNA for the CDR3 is TGTGCCAGCAAGGGGGACTATAATTCACCCCTCCACTTT. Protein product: CASKGDYNSPLHF.

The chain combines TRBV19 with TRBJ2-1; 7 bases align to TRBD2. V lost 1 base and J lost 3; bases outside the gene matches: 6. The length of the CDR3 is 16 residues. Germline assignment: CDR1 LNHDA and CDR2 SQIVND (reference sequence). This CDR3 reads CASSIGWGGLYNEQFF. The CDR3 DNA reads TGTGCCAGTAGTATAGGATGGGGGGGTCTCTACAATGAGCAGTTCTTC.

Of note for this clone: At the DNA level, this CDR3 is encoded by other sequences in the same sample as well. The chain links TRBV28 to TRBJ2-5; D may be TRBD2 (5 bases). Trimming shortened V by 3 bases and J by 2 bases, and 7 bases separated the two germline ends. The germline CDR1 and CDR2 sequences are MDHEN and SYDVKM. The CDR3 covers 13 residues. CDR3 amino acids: CASSFEGQETQYF. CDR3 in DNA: TGTGCCAGCAGTTTTGAGGGACAAGAGACCCAGTACTTC.

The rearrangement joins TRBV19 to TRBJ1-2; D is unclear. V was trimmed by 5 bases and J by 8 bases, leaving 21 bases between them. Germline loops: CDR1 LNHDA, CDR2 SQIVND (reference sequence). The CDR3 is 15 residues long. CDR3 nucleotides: TGTGCCAGTAGTGCGGAGAACGCCCAAGTGAAGGGCTACACCTTC. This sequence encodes CASSAENAQVKGYTF.

CDR3 DNA sequence: TGTGCCAGCAGTCCCGGGACAGGGGTCTACGAGCAGTACTTC. The encoded protein is CASSPGTGVYEQYF. This chain links TRBV5-8 with TRBJ2-7; TRBD1 agrees at 10 bases. Losses at the gene ends were 5 bases for V and 3 bases for J; bases not matched to a gene: 5. CDR1 and CDR2 from the germline V gene are SGHTS and YDEGEE. CDR3 length equals 14 residues.

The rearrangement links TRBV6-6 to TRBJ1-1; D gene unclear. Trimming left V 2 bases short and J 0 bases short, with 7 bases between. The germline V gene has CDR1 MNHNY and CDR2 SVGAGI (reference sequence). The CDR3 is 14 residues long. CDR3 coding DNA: TGTGCCAGCAGTTACGAGGAGATGAACACTGAAGCTTTCTTT. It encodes CASSYEEMNTEAFF.

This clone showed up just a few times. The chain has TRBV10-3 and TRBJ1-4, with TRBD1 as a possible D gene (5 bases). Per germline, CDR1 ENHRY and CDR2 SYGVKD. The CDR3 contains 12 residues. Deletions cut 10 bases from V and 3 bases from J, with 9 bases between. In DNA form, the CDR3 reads TGTGCCACCCAGGGTTCTAATGAAAAACTGTTTTTT. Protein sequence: CATQGSNEKLFF.

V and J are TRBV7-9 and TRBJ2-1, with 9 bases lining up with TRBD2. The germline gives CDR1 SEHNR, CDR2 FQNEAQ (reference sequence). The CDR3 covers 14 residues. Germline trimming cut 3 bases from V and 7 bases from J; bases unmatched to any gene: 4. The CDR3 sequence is CASSLSSGINEQFF. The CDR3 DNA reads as TGTGCCAGCAGCTTGTCTAGCGGGATAAATGAGCAGTTCTTC.

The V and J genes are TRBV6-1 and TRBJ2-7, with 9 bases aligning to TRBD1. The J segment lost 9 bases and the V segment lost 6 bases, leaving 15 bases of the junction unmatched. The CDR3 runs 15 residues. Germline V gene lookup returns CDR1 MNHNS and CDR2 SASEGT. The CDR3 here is CASRTAGTGTWGQYF. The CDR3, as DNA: TGTGCCAGCAGGACGGCCGGGACAGGGACCTGGGGGCAGTACTTC.

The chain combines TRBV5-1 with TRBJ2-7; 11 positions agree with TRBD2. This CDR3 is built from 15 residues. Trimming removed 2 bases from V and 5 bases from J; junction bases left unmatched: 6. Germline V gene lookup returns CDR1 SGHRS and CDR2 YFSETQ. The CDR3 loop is CASSFSGGAANEQYF. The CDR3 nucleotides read TGCGCCAGCAGCTTTAGCGGGGGGGCTGCTAACGAGCAGTACTTC.

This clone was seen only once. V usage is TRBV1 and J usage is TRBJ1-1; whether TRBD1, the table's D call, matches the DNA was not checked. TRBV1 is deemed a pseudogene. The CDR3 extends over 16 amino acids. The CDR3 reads CTSSQGYRDKNTEAFF. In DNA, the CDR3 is TGCACCAGCAGCCAAGGGTACCGGGACAAGAACACTGAAGCTTTCTTT.

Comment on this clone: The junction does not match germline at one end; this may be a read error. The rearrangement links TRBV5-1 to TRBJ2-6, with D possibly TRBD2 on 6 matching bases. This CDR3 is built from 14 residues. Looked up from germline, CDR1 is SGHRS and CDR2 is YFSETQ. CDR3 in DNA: TGCGCCAGCAGCCCCCAAGGAGGGGCCAACGGCCTGACTTTC. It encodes CASSPQGGANGLTF.

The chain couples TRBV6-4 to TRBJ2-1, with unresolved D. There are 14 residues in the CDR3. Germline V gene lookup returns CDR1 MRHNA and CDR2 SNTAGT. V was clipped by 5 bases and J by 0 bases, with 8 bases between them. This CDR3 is CASSLSSSYNEQFF. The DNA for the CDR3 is TGTGCCAGCAGTTTATCCAGCTCCTACAATGAGCAGTTCTTC.